A single sample gave rise to the 26 T cell receptor beta chains below, sequenced in a study of blood T cell repertoires in COVID-19. The repertoire was sequenced with immunoSEQ multiplex PCR; TCRdb's copy has only in-frame clones and lacks some. The sample includes around 400,000 clones, more than 85% seen only once; the top ten take 0.8% to 0.9%. The sequenced sample was PBMCs or T cells enriched from blood (not recorded which). These receptors were obtained from a woman in her 40s who had been exposed to COVID-19.

The chain has TRBV4-1 and TRBJ2-6; D call uncertain. The V gene lost 1 base and the J gene lost 4 bases, with 14 bases spanning the gap. CDR3 length: 17 residues. CDR1 is MGHRA and CDR2 is YSYEKL in the germline V gene. CDR3 sequence: CASSQGKITTGANVLTF. The CDR3 nucleotides are TGCGCCAGCAGCCAAGGAAAGATTACAACCGGGGCCAACGTCCTGACTTTC.

The V gene is TRBV7-9, the J gene TRBJ2-1; TRBD2 might be the D (5 bases). V was cut by 5 bases and J by 9 bases, with 29 bases left in between. This CDR3 has 18 residues. The germline CDR1 and CDR2 sequences are SEHNR and FQNEAQ (reference sequence). For the CDR3, the DNA is TGTGCCAGCAGCCCAGGTTGGGGTGTGGCGGGTCCGGGAACTGAGCAGTTCTTC. The encoded protein is CASSPGWGVAGPGTEQFF. Looking up the rest from reference TRBV7-9 and TRBJ2-1 gives the full variable domain: DTGVSQNPRHKITKRGQNVTFRCDPISEHNRLYWYRQTLGQGPEFLTYFQNEAQLEKSRLLSDRFSAERPKGSFSTLEIQRTEQGDSAMYLCASSPGWGVAGPGTEQFFGPGTRLTVL.

The chain recombines TRBV5-1 with TRBJ2-7; 12 nucleotides agree with TRBD1. Per germline, CDR1 SGHRS and CDR2 YFSETQ. The junction had 7 bases not matched to a gene; V was cut back by 4 bases and J by 5 bases. The CDR3 contains 15 residues. CDR3 nucleotide sequence: TGCGCCAGCAGCGCTTCCGGGACAGGGGGCAACGAGCAGTACTTC. Encoded protein: CASSASGTGGNEQYF.

The chain is built from TRBV7-9 and TRBJ1-1, with unresolved D. Germline-derived CDR1 and CDR2 are SEHNR and FQNEAQ (reference sequence). Trimming took off 3 bases at V and 1 base at J, with 12 bases between the two ends. This CDR3 comprises 15 residues. CDR3 in DNA: TGTGCCAGCAGCTTCATAGCGGGCGGGAACACTGAAGCTTTCTTT. This translates into CASSFIAGGNTEAFF.

The V gene is TRBV6-1, the J gene TRBJ1-5; D is unresolved. Germline CDR1 reads MNHNS; CDR2 reads SASEGT. The CDR3 extends over 14 amino acids. V was pared by 1 base and J by 5 bases, with 9 bases between. In DNA form, the CDR3 reads TGTGCCAGCAGTGAAGGGGAGGGCTATCAGCCCCAGCATTTT. Translating gives CASSEGEGYQPQHF.

The table lists this clone with a count of one. The chain uses TRBV30 and TRBJ2-7; 7 nucleotides align to TRBD1. There are 13 residues in the CDR3. The V segment lost 5 bases and the J segment 5 bases; nucleotides outside the gene matches: 9. CDR1 is GTSNPN, CDR2 SVGIG, per germline (reference sequence). The CDR3 protein is CAWGLDRSHEQYF. The CDR3 region has the DNA TGTGCCTGGGGGTTGGACAGGAGCCACGAGCAGTACTTC.

This chain joins TRBV2 and TRBJ1-4, with 11 bases that match TRBD1. V gave up 11 bases and J gave up 8 bases; unmatched junction bases: 22. CDR1 SNHLY and CDR2 FYNNEI come from the germline V gene. This CDR3 is built from 18 residues. This chain's CDR3 is CAASKGPGTGGVGEKLFF. CDR3 sequence (DNA): TGTGCCGCCAGCAAGGGGCCAGGGACAGGGGGTGTGGGAGAAAAACTGTTTTTT.

The chain uses TRBV30 and TRBJ2-7, with TRBD2 matching over 11 bases. The V and J ends lost 2 bases and 0 bases, in that order; junction bases with no gene match: 9. The CDR3 runs 17 residues. Germline CDR1 GTSNPN, CDR2 SVGIG (reference sequence). CDR3 DNA: TGTGCCTGGAGTACCACTTGGACTAGCGGGTTCTCCTACGAGCAGTACTTC. Translating it yields CAWSTTWTSGFSYEQYF.

The V gene is TRBV7-9, the J gene TRBJ1-3; D is ambiguous. Germline CDR1 SEHNR, CDR2 FQNEAQ (reference sequence). This CDR3 contains 13 residues. Trimming stripped 2 bases from V and 2 bases from J, with 4 bases between. CDR3 sequence (DNA): TGTGCCAGCAGCTTAATAGCTGGAAACACCATATATTTT. Translating gives CASSLIAGNTIYF.

V and J are TRBV6-5 and TRBJ2-7, with D maybe TRBD1 (6 bases). This CDR3 is built from 13 residues. Germline loops: CDR1 MNHEY, CDR2 SVGAGI. Trimming left V 5 bases short and J 7 bases short, with 15 bases between. CDR3 residues: CASSNRVGWEQYF. CDR3 nucleotides: TGTGCCAGCAGTAACAGGGTTGGGTGGGAGCAGTACTTC.

The chain is built from TRBV19 and TRBJ2-1; D not resolved. The CDR3 contains 13 residues. V shed 1 base and J shed 7 bases, with 8 bases lying between them. Looked up from germline, CDR1 is LNHDA and CDR2 is SQIVND (reference sequence). The CDR3: CASSIVGSNEQFF. The CDR3 DNA reads TGTGCCAGTAGTATAGTGGGCAGTAATGAGCAGTTCTTC.

In its sample, this clone was seen once. This chain joins TRBV12-5 and TRBJ1-5, with a possible D match to TRBD1 (5 bases). This CDR3 contains 15 residues. V dropped 5 bases and J dropped 7 bases, with 18 bases sitting between them. CDR1 LGHNT and CDR2 FRNRAP come from the germline V gene. The CDR3 DNA reads as TGTGCTAGTGGTGCGCGGAGGGGTTATCACCAGCCCCAGCATTTT. This sequence encodes CASGARRGYHQPQHF.

The genes are TRBV24-1 and TRBJ2-2; possible D gene TRBD2, 6 bases. Germline loops: CDR1 KGHDR, CDR2 SFDVKD. V was pared by 4 bases and J by 2 bases, with 10 bases between. CDR3 length: 15 residues. CDR3 DNA: TGTGCCACCAGTGACCCGGGACTCAACACCGGGGAGCTGTTTTTT. Protein: CATSDPGLNTGELFF.

The V gene is TRBV7-9, the J gene TRBJ2-7; 7 bases align to TRBD1. The CDR3 covers 14 residues. CDR1 and CDR2 from the germline V gene are SEHNR and FQNEAQ (reference sequence). V trimming: 2 bases; J trimming: 6 bases; junction bases outside the gene matches: 7. DNA for the CDR3: TGTGCCAGCAGCTTACCCGACAGGGATCGCGAGCAGTACTTC. This encodes CASSLPDRDREQYF.

The chain couples TRBV24-1 to TRBJ2-1; the match to TRBD2 covers 12 bases. Looked up from germline, CDR1 is KGHDR and CDR2 is SFDVKD. The CDR3 runs to 14 residues. Trimming cost V 6 bases and J 12 bases; bases outside gene matches: 8. This chain's CDR3 is CATSPGLAGRGQFF. The CDR3 coding sequence is TGTGCCACCAGTCCAGGACTAGCGGGACGGGGGCAGTTCTTC.

The sample holds a few counts of this clone. The V gene is TRBV30, the J gene TRBJ1-2; 9 bases match TRBD1. Germline V gene sequence: CDR1 GTSNPN, CDR2 SVGIG (reference sequence). V shed 5 bases, J shed 8 bases, and the junction held 9 bases outside the gene matches. The length of the CDR3 is 13 residues. The CDR3 bases are TGTGCCTGGCGTATACAGGGGGCCCGCGGCTACACCTTC. It translates to CAWRIQGARGYTF.

This clone was counted a few times. This chain links TRBV6-5 with TRBJ1-2; TRBD1 matches at 8 bases. The V segment lost 7 bases and the J segment 7 bases; nucleotides outside the gene matches: 5. There are 12 residues in the CDR3. Germline V gene data show CDR1 as MNHEY and CDR2 as SVGAGI. CDR3 bases: TGTGCCAGCAAATCAGGGGGCTCTGGCTACACCTTC. This gives the protein CASKSGGSGYTF.

V and J are TRBV6-5 and TRBJ1-1, with D hard to call. The germline V and J ends were trimmed by 7 bases and 1 base, with 10 bases remaining between them. The CDR3 contains 13 residues. The germline CDR1 and CDR2 sequences are MNHEY and SVGAGI. CDR3 sequence reads: CASKYPGNTEAFF. The CDR3 coding sequence is TGTGCCAGCAAATACCCGGGGAACACTGAAGCTTTCTTT.

The CDR3 bases are TGTGCCAGCAGCTCGGGACAGTCTTGGACTGAAGCTTTCTTT. As protein: CASSSGQSWTEAFF. V and J are TRBV7-2 and TRBJ1-1; 7 nucleotides align to TRBD1. This CDR3 region has 14 residues. V was pared by 4 bases and J by 5 bases, with 7 bases of the junction left unmatched. Germline loops: CDR1 SGHTA, CDR2 FQGNSA.

V and J are TRBV5-4 and TRBJ2-5, with D possibly TRBD2 on 5 matching bases. The V end lost 1 base, the J end lost 5 bases, and 12 bases lay between the germline ends. CDR3 size: 14 residues. Germline lookup yields CDR1 SGHNT and CDR2 YYREEE (reference sequence). This CDR3 reads CASSLRSGMETQYF. DNA of the CDR3: TGTGCCAGCAGCTTGCGGTCGGGGATGGAGACCCAGTACTTC.

This clone was observed a single time. The CDR3 DNA reads TGTGCCAGCAGCTTTCGTACTTGGATGAGGGAGGACACTGAAGCTTTCTTT. It yields the protein CASSFRTWMREDTEAFF. V and J are TRBV5-6 and TRBJ1-1; no reliable D call. Trimming removed 2 bases from V and 3 bases from J, with 20 bases in between. The CDR3 loop spans 17 amino acids. From germline, CDR1 is SGHDT and CDR2 YYEEEE.

The V gene is TRBV19, the J gene TRBJ1-6; D is perhaps TRBD1 (6 bases). The V and J ends lost 3 bases and 5 bases respectively, with 11 bases between them. CDR1 LNHDA and CDR2 SQIVND come from the germline V gene (reference sequence). This CDR3 has 15 residues. As DNA, the CDR3 is TGTGCCAGTAGTATCTCACAGGGTAATAATTCACCCCTCCACTTT. Encoded protein: CASSISQGNNSPLHF.

In this sample, this clone turned up a few times. The V and J genes are TRBV7-9 and TRBJ1-2; D might be TRBD1 (5 bases). V lost 2 bases and J lost 5, with 12 bases in between. The CDR3 runs to 14 residues. CDR1 is SEHNR, CDR2 FQNEAQ, per germline (reference sequence). The CDR3 DNA reads TGTGCCAGCAGCTTAAAAGGGGCTGAGTATGGCTACACCTTC. Translation: CASSLKGAEYGYTF.

The J gene is TRBJ1-6, the V gene TRBV11-2; D is unclear. CDR1 is SGHAT and CDR2 is FQNNGV in the germline V gene. The CDR3 contains 16 residues. Trimming removed 5 bases from V and 10 bases from J, with 21 bases in between. The CDR3 here is CASSPSREQAGSPLHF. Written as DNA, the CDR3 is TGTGCCAGCAGCCCGTCCCGAGAGCAAGCCGGGTCACCCCTCCACTTT.

The J gene is TRBJ1-2, the V gene TRBV3-1 (or the pseudogene TRBV3-2); D call uncertain. The CDR3 consists of 15 residues. Germline loops: CDR1 LGHDT, CDR2 YNNKEL (reference sequence). V was cut by 4 bases and J by 3 bases, with 15 bases left in between. CDR3: CASSPLGRQHYGYTF. DNA for the CDR3: TGTGCCAGCAGCCCCCTCGGCAGGCAGCACTATGGCTACACCTTC.

This clone was counted between two and nine times. The chain's CDR3 is CASSLHDSGRFQETQYF. Here the CDR3 DNA reads TGTGCCAGCAGCCTCCACGACAGTGGACGATTTCAAGAGACCCAGTACTTC. The V and J genes are TRBV3-1 (or the pseudogene TRBV3-2) and TRBJ2-5, with D perhaps matching TRBD1 (5 bases). The V and J ends lost 4 bases and 2 bases respectively, with 20 bases between them. The CDR3 loop spans 17 amino acids. From germline, CDR1 is LGHDT and CDR2 YNNKEL (reference sequence).